This is a list of T cell receptor beta chains from one sample in a study of beta chain features in type 1 diabetes. Profiling relied on immunoSEQ multiplex PCR, and the TCRdb table lists in-frame clones only, not all of them. Of hundreds of thousands of clones listed, roughly 8% are singletons. Sequenced sample: central memory CD4+ T cells from blood. The receptor set was obtained from a woman under 30 in good health. Each CDR3 is given with its conserved first and last residue. The order of the fields is clone size, D gene, V gene, J gene, CDR3 protein, CDR3 DNA. D genes are given only for firm matches. Not all rows give a size; the values are once, few, many and, for expanded clones, a class.

-	-	TRBV4-3	TRBJ2-3	CASSQEKTRTDTQYF	TGCGCCAGCAGCCAAGAAAAAACTCGCACAGATACGCAGTATTTT
few	-	TRBV5-1	TRBJ2-4	CASSTGGVQNIQYF	TGTGCCAGCAGCACCGGCGGGGTCCAAAACATTCAGTACTTC
-	TRBD2	TRBV2	TRBJ2-2	CASTWLAGYANTGELFF	TGTGCCAGCACGTGGCTAGCGGGGTACGCGAACACCGGGGAGCTGTTTTTT
-	-	TRBV21-1	TRBJ2-4	CASSKALGGALAKNIQYF	TGTGCCAGCAGCAAAGCGCTAGGAGGGGCTTTGGCCAAAAACATTCAGTACTTC
many	TRBD2	TRBV7-8	TRBJ2-1	CASSLRASGIGGEQFF	TGTGCCAGCAGCTTAAGGGCTAGCGGGATCGGTGGTGAGCAGTTCTTC
-	TRBD1	TRBV5-4	TRBJ1-2	CASSLVGQNSGYTF	TGTGCCAGCAGCTTGGTGGGACAGAACAGTGGCTACACCTTC
-	-	TRBV6-6	TRBJ2-7	CASSYSGGRPTYEQYF	TGTGCCAGCAGTTACTCGGGGGGCCGGCCTACCTACGAGCAGTACTTC
many	TRBD2	TRBV28	TRBJ2-1	CASSSGGGIYNEQFF	TGTGCCAGCAGCAGTGGCGGGGGGATCTACAATGAGCAGTTCTTC
few	TRBD1	TRBV5-4	TRBJ1-1	CASSLGGQLNTEAFF	TGTGCCAGCAGCTTGGGGGGACAGCTGAACACTGAAGCTTTCTTT
few	TRBD2	TRBV13	TRBJ2-3	CASSFRLATDTQYF	TGTGCCAGCAGCTTTAGACTAGCGACAGATACGCAGTATTTT
many	TRBD1	TRBV10-3	TRBJ1-2	CAMTTHPGQGDYGYTF	TGTGCCATGACGACCCACCCGGGACAGGGGGACTATGGCTACACCTTC
-	-	TRBV19	TRBJ1-5	CASSILSVVRGQPQHF	TGTGCCAGTAGTATCTTGTCCGTGGTACGGGGGCAGCCCCAGCATTTT
-	TRBD2	TRBV14	TRBJ2-1	CASSQARGREQFF	TGTGCCAGCAGCCAAGCTCGCGGGAGGGAGCAGTTCTTC
-	TRBD2	TRBV7-6	TRBJ2-1	CASSLVAGGPPSSYNEQFF	TGTGCCAGCAGCTTAGTAGCGGGAGGGCCCCCGAGCTCCTACAATGAGCAGTTCTTC
-	-	TRBV7-9	TRBJ2-3	CASSLARLSTDTQYF	TGTGCCAGCAGCTTAGCTAGGCTTAGCACAGATACGCAGTATTTT
-	-	TRBV9	TRBJ2-7	CASSVGVQYEQYF	TGTGCCAGCAGCGTGGGGGTACAGTACGAGCAGTACTTC
-	TRBD2	TRBV11-1	TRBJ2-5	CASSFRRERETQYF	TGTGCCAGCAGCTTCCGGCGGGAGCGGGAGACCCAGTACTTC
many	-	TRBV9	TRBJ1-4	CASSTGRDEKLFF	TGTGCCAGCAGCACCGGACGGGATGAAAAACTGTTTTTT
-	TRBD1	TRBV12-5	TRBJ2-1	CASGSSLGTGTGSYNEQFF	TGTGCTAGTGGTTCCTCCCTGGGGACAGGAACAGGATCCTACAATGAGCAGTTCTTC
-	-	TRBV29-1	TRBJ2-3	CSVRAGYPTDTQYF	TGCAGCGTCCGAGCTGGGTACCCCACAGATACGCAGTATTTT
-	-	TRBV18	TRBJ1-2	CASSPPFRGGINYGYTF	TGTGCCAGCTCACCACCGTTCCGGGGTGGGATTAACTATGGCTACACCTTC
few	-	TRBV7-2	TRBJ1-5	CASSSSYAQPQHF	TGTGCCAGCAGCTCGTCGTATGCTCAGCCCCAGCATTTT